This TCR beta chain is drawn from a study of blood T cell repertoires in COVID-19. Study-wide context: The United States, Italy and Spain supplied acute and convalescent COVID-19 samples. Sample material is recorded as cDNA or gDNA derived from T cells, B-cell-depleted T cells, or PBMCs.

Germline CDR1 and CDR2: KGHDR and SFDVKD. The CDR3 contains 15 residues. The junction had 9 bases not matched to a gene; V was cut back by 3 bases and J by 6 bases. TCRdb keeps only in-frame clones here, not all; method: immunoSEQ multiplex PCR. The profile shows 200,000 to 250,000 clones, 90% to 95% of them singletons. The rearrangement joins TRBV24-1 to TRBJ2-7; 8 bases agree with TRBD1. The sample comprised peripheral blood. This clonotype was sampled from a man aged 30 to 45 with acute or convalescent COVID-19. This chain's CDR3 is CATSDPSGGASEQYF. The CDR3 DNA follows: TGTGCCACCAGTGATCCCTCAGGGGGCGCGTCCGAGCAGTACTTC.